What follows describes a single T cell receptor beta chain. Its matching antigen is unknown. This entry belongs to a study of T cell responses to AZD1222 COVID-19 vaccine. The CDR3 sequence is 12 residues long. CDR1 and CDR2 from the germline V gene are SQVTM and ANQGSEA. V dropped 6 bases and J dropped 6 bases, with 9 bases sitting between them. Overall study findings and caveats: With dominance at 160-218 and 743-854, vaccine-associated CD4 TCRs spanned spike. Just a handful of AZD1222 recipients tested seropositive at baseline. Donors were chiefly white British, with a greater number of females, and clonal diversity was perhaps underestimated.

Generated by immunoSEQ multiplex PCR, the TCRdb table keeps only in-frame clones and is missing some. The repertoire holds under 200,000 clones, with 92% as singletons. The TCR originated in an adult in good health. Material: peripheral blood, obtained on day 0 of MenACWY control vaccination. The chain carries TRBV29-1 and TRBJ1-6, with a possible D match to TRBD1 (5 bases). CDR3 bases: TGCAGCGTGGGGGGGGGTAATTCACCCCTCCACTTT. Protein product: CSVGGGNSPLHF.